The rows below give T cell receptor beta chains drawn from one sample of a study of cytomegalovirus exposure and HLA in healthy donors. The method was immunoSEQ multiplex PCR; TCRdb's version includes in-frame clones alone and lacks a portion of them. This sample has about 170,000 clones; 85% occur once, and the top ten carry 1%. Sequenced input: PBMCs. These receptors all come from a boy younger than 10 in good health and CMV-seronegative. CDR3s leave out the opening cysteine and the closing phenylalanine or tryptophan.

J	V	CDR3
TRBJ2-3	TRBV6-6	ASSYWRSGTDTQY
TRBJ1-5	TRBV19	ASTGDWNQPQH
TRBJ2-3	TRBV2	ASRASGISTDTQY
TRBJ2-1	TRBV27	ASIYRQDNEQF
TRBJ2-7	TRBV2	ASSLQGAREQY
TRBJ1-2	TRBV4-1	ASSQALQGSNYGYT
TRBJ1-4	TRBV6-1	ASSEGYNEKLF
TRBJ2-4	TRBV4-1	ASSQVALADKNIQY
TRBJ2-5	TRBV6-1	ATTSAQETQY
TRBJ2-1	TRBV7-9	ASSWNSGATWNEQF
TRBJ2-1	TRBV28	ASSFEVRDREQF
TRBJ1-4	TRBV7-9	ASSAGTANEKLF
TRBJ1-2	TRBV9	ASKDSYGYT
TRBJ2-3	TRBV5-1	ASSLDGLGIDTQY
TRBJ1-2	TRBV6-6	ASSYSSGGVNYGYT